The TCR beta chain described here comes from a study of regulatory T cells in long-lasting Graves disease. This clonotype appeared many times. The trim removed 5 bases at V and 8 bases at J, leaving 6 bases unmatched. CDR1 and CDR2 from the germline V gene are SGHTA and FQGNSA. The CDR3 totals 15 residues. HTBI primers from iRepertoire and Arm-PCR of CDR3 regions yielded the TCR beta libraries. TCRdb reanalysed the multiplex PCR reads using MiXCR and keeps one entry per CDR3 protein. Of about 430,000 distinct CDR3 sequences in the sample, around 16% were seen once. Specified time point: newly diagnosed GD, antithyroid drugs for less than 3 months. Isolated PBMC RNA provided the starting material for the TCR library. These sequences were also reported in another study, on T cells in Graves' hyperthyroidism and ophthalmopathy.

V is TRBV7-2 and J is TRBJ2-1; 13 bases are a match to TRBD2. The receptor comes from a woman aged 40 to 50 with Graves disease. Specimen: peripheral blood mononuclear cells (PBMCs), collected at new diagnosis, from a patient treated with antithyroid drugs. The CDR3 bases are TGTGCCAGCAGCCTGCGACTAGCGGGAGGTGATGAGCAGTTCTTC. Translation: CASSLRLAGGDEQFF.